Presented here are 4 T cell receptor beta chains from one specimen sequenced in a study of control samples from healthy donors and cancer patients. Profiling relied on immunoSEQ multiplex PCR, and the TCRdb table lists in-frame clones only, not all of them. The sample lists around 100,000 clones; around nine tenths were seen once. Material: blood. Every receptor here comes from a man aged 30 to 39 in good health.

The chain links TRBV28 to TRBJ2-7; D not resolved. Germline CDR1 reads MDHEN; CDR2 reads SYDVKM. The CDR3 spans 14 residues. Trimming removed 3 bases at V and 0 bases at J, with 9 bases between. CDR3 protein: CASSFGYLSYEQYF. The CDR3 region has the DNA TGTGCCAGCAGTTTCGGCTACCTCTCCTACGAGCAGTACTTC.

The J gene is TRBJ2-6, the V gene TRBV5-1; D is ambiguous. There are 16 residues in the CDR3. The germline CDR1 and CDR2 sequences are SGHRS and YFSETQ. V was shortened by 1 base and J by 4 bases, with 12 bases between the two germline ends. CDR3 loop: CASSLKVSGGANVLTF. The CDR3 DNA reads TGCGCCAGCAGCTTGAAGGTTTCCGGGGGGGCCAACGTCCTGACTTTC.

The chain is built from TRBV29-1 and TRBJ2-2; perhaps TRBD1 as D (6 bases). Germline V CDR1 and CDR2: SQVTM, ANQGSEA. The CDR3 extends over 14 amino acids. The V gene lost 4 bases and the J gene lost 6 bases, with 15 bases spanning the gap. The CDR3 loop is CSVANRVDSGELFF. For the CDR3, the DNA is TGCAGCGTTGCTAACAGGGTGGATTCCGGGGAGCTGTTTTTT.

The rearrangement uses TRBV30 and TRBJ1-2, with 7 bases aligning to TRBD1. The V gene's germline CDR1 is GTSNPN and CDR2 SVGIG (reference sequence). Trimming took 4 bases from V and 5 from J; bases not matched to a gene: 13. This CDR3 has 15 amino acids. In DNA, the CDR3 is TGTGCCTGGATGGGAACGGAGACAGGGATATATGGCTACACCTTC. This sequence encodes CAWMGTETGIYGYTF.